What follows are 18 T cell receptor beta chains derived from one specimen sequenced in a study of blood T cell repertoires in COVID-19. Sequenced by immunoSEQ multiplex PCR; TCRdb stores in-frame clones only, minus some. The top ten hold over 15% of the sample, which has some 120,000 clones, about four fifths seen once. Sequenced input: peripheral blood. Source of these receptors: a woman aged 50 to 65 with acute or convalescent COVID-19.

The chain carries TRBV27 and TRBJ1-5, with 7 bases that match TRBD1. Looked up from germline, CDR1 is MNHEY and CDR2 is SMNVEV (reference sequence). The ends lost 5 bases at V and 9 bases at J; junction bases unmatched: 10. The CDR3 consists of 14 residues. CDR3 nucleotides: TGTGCCAGCAGTCTCCGGGACAGAGTAGGGCCCCAGCATTTT. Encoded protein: CASSLRDRVGPQHF.

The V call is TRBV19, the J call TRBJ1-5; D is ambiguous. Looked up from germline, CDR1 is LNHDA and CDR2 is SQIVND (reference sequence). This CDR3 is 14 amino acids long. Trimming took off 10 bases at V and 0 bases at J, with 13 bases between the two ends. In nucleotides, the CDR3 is TGTGCCACTAAGGACTTTCTTAGCAATCAGCCCCAGCATTTT. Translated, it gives CATKDFLSNQPQHF.

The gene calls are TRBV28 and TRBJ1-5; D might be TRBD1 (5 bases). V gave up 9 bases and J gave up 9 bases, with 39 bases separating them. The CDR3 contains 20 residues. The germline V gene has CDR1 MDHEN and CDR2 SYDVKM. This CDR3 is CASILGRGWSSNLSGGPQHF. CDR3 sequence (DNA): TGTGCCAGTATTTTGGGCCGGGGATGGTCTTCGAATCTCTCCGGGGGGCCCCAGCATTTT.

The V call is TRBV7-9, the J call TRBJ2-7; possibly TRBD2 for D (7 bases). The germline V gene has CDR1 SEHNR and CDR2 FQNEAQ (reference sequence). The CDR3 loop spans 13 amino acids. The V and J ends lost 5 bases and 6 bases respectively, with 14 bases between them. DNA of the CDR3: TGTGCCAGCAGCCCGCGGGGGCGCGGCGAGCAGTACTTC. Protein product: CASSPRGRGEQYF.

CDR3 protein: CASSLLAGETQYF. The CDR3 nucleotides are TGTGCCAGCAGTTTACTAGCGGGGGAGACCCAGTACTTC. The rearrangement uses TRBV2 and TRBJ2-5, with 10 positions matching TRBD2. The CDR3 is made up of 13 amino acids. Germline trimming cut 5 bases from V and 5 bases from J; bases unmatched to any gene: 2. CDR1 and CDR2 (germline): SNHLY, FYNNEI.

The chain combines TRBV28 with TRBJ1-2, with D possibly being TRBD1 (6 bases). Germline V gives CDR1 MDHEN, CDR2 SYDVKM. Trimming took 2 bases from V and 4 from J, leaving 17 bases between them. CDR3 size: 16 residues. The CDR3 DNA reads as TGTGCCAGCAGTTTAGGGGGCCCCCCGGACTTCTATGGCTACACCTTC. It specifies CASSLGGPPDFYGYTF.

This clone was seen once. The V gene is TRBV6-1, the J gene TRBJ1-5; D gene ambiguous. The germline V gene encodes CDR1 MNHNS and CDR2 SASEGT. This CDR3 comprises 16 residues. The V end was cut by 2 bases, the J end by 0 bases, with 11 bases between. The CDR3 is CASSERGKVSNQPQHF. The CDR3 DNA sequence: TGTGCCAGCAGTGAACGCGGGAAGGTTAGCAATCAGCCCCAGCATTTT.

The CDR3 nucleotides are TGTGCCATCGTGGAGGGGGCGCCGGAGTTTGGCTACACCTTC. The encoded protein is CAIVEGAPEFGYTF. V is TRBV28 and J is TRBJ1-2; 7 positions match TRBD1. CDR3 length equals 14 residues. The V and J ends lost 10 bases and 7 bases, in that order; junction bases with no gene match: 15. The germline CDR1 and CDR2 sequences are MDHEN and SYDVKM.

The DNA for the CDR3 is TGTGCCAGTAGTACCGGTCCCGAGGAAGCTTTCTTT. Protein product: CASSTGPEEAFF. The J gene is TRBJ1-1, the V gene TRBV19; D unclear. V gave up 4 bases and J gave up 8 bases, with 11 bases separating them. The length of the CDR3 is 12 residues. Germline CDR1 is LNHDA and CDR2 is SQIVND (reference sequence).

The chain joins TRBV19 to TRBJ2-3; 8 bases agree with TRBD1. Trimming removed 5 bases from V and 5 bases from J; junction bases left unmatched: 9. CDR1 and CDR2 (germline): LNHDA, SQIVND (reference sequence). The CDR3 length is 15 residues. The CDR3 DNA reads TGTGCCAGTAGTTCTACGGGACAGGTGGGAGATACGCAGTATTTT. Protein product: CASSSTGQVGDTQYF.

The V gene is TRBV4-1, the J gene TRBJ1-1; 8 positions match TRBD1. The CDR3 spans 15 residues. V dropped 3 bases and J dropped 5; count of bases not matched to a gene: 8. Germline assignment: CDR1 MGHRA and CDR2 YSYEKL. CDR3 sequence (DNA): TGCGCCAGCAGCCACGAACAGGGGGGAGGGACTGAAGCTTTCTTT. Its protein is CASSHEQGGGTEAFF.

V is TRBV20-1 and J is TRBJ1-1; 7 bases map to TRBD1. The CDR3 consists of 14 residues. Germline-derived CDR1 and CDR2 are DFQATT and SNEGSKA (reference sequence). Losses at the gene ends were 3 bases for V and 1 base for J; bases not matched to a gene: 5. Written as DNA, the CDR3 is TGCAGTGCTAGTCCTCGGGACAGGAACACTGAAGCTTTCTTT. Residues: CSASPRDRNTEAFF.

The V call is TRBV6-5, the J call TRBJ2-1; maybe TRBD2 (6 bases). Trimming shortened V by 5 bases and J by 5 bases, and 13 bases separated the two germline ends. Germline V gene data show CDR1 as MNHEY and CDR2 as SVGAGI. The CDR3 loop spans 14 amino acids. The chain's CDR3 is CASSMGLFNNEQFF. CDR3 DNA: TGTGCCAGCAGTATGGGACTCTTTAACAATGAGCAGTTCTTC.

The DNA for the CDR3 is TGTGCCTGGAGTCGGGGACGGGGGGGGACTGAAGCTTTCTTT. As protein: CAWSRGRGGTEAFF. The chain employs TRBV30 and TRBJ1-1, with D perhaps matching TRBD1 (5 bases). CDR1 is GTSNPN, CDR2 SVGIG, per germline (reference sequence). The CDR3 is 14 residues long. V dropped 2 bases and J dropped 5 bases, with 15 bases sitting between them. Full variable domain (remainder filled in from reference TRBV30 and TRBJ1-1): SQTIHQWPATLVQPVGSPLSLECTVEGTSNPNLYWYRQAAGRGLQLLFYSVGIGQISSEVPQNLSASRPQDRQFILSSKKLLLSDSGFYLCAWSRGRGGTEAFFGQGTRLTVV.

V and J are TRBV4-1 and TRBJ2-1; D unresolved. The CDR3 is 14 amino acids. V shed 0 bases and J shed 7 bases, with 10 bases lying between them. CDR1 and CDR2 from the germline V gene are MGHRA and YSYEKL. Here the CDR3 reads CASSQEAFVNEQFF. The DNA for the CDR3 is TGCGCCAGCAGCCAAGAGGCCTTTGTGAATGAGCAGTTCTTC.

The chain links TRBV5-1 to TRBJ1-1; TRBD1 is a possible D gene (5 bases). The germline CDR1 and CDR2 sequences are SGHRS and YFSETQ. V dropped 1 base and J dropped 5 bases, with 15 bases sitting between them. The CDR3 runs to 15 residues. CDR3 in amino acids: CASSLMTQVQTEAFF. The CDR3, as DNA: TGCGCCAGCAGCTTGATGACACAGGTTCAAACTGAAGCTTTCTTT.

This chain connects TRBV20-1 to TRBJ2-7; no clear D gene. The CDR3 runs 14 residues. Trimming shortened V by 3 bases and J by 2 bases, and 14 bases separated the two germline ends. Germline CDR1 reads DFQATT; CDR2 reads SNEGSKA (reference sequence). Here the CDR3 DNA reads TGCAGTGCTAGTAGTCGCATAGCACCCTACGAGCAGTACTTC. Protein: CSASSRIAPYEQYF.

As DNA, the CDR3 is TGTGCCAGCAGCTTAGGGACAGGGGGCGTCTATAATTCACCCCTCCACTTT. Translation gives CASSLGTGGVYNSPLHF. The chain combines TRBV7-9 with TRBJ1-6; 11 nucleotides match TRBD1. This CDR3 is built from 17 residues. The V segment lost 1 base and the J segment 3 bases; nucleotides outside the gene matches: 2. Germline-derived CDR1 and CDR2 are SEHNR and FQNEAQ (reference sequence).